A single sample is the source of the 11 T cell receptor beta chains below, sequenced in a study of T cells after yellow fever vaccination. TCRdb re-derived calls from the 5' RACE reads in MiXCR, one entry per CDR3 protein. The sample records 250,000 to 400,000 distinct CDR3 sequences, 4.1% being singletons. Sequenced material: PBMCs, taken 5 days after the yellow fever booster vaccination. The receptors shown here come from a man aged 18 to 29 who received the YFV17D yellow fever vaccine.

This clonotype was observed a few times. This sequence joins TRBV7-2 and TRBJ1-4; tentatively, D is TRBD1 (5 bases). Trimming stripped 5 bases from V and 8 bases from J, with 18 bases between. CDR1 and CDR2 from the germline V gene are SGHTA and FQGNSA. The CDR3 totals 15 residues. For the CDR3, the DNA is TGTGCCAGCAGCCAAACGCCCTCCTGGGGGGAAAAACTGTTTTTT. This translates into CASSQTPSWGEKLFF.

This clonotype was seen many times. V is TRBV20-1 and J is TRBJ1-2, with TRBD1 as a possible D gene (5 bases). CDR1 DFQATT and CDR2 SNEGSKA come from the germline V gene (reference sequence). The CDR3 consists of 13 residues. Between the trimmed V and J ends, which lost 6 bases and 2 bases, there was a span of 13 bases. CDR3 protein: CSAWVQANYGYTF. As DNA, the CDR3 is TGCAGTGCCTGGGTACAGGCCAACTATGGCTACACCTTC.

This clonotype came up a few times. The genes are TRBV5-1 and TRBJ1-1; the D gene is possibly TRBD1 (5 bases). Trimming stripped 5 bases from V and 0 bases from J, with 14 bases between. CDR1 is SGHRS and CDR2 is YFSETQ in the germline V gene. There are 15 residues in the CDR3. For the CDR3, the DNA is TGCGCCAGCAGGACCGCGGGGGATATGAACACTGAAGCTTTCTTT. As protein: CASRTAGDMNTEAFF.

The chain is built from TRBV20-1 and TRBJ2-7, with TRBD2 as a possible D gene (6 bases). The V end was cut by 2 bases, the J end by 0 bases, with 8 bases between. Germline CDR1 and CDR2: DFQATT and SNEGSKA (reference sequence). CDR3 length: 13 amino acids. The CDR3 DNA reads as TGCAGTGCTAGACACGGGGGCTCCTACGAGCAGTACTTC. This codes for CSARHGGSYEQYF.

This clonotype was found a few times. The chain joins TRBV6-5 to TRBJ2-2; 8 bases fit TRBD2. Germline CDR1 reads MNHEY; CDR2 reads SVGAGI. The CDR3 has 16 residues. J was trimmed by 6 bases and V by 5 bases; bases with no gene match: 11. The CDR3: CASSPHPAGVAGELFF. The CDR3 coding sequence is TGTGCCAGCAGTCCACATCCAGCGGGGGTGGCCGGGGAGCTGTTTTTT.

This clonotype was seen only a few times. The chain combines TRBV3-1 with TRBJ1-1, with D hard to call. This CDR3 contains 14 residues. CDR1 and CDR2 from the germline V gene are LGHDT and YNNKEL (reference sequence). V shed 2 bases and J shed 2 bases, with 9 bases lying between them. The CDR3 spells CASSQLIANTEAFF. The CDR3 region has the DNA TGTGCCAGCAGCCAACTGATAGCCAACACTGAAGCTTTCTTT.

This clonotype was observed a single time. The chain couples TRBV6-2 or TRBV6-3 to TRBJ2-7; D possibly corresponds to TRBD1 (5 bases). This CDR3 region has 14 residues. With 0 bases removed from V and 7 bases from J, the gap between germline ends came to 13 bases. Germline CDR1 is MNHEY and CDR2 is SVGEGT. CDR3 in DNA: TGTGCCAGCAGTTACTCCAACAGGATCGGGGAGCAGTACGTC. Encoded protein: CASSYSNRIGEQYV.

This clonotype was seen a handful of times. V and J are TRBV5-1 and TRBJ1-1; D possibly corresponds to TRBD1 (5 bases). The CDR3 contains 13 residues. V lost 4 bases and J lost 5, with 12 bases in between. Germline CDR1 and CDR2: SGHRS and YFSETQ. CDR3 in DNA: TGCGCCAGCAGCACAGGAGGTAGGACTGAAGCTTTCTTT. Translation gives CASSTGGRTEAFF.

The V and J genes are TRBV20-1 and TRBJ2-3; possible D gene TRBD1, 6 bases. V lost 6 bases to trimming and J lost 9 bases, with 22 bases between them. The germline V gene has CDR1 DFQATT and CDR2 SNEGSKA (reference sequence). CDR3 size: 14 residues. CDR3 coding DNA: TGCAGTGCGTTGGGACCACCCAAGACAGGCACGCAGTATTTT. Translating gives CSALGPPKTGTQYF.

This clonotype was seen more than once but under ten times. The chain employs TRBV20-1 and TRBJ1-2, with D possibly being TRBD1 (5 bases). The V gene's germline CDR1 is DFQATT and CDR2 SNEGSKA (reference sequence). The CDR3 loop spans 11 amino acids. Trimming took off 6 bases at V and 8 bases at J, with 13 bases between the two ends. CDR3 region: CSASPGEGYTF. The DNA of the CDR3 is TGCAGTGCCTCCCCGGGGGAAGGCTACACCTTC.

This clonotype was recorded at least ten times. The V gene is TRBV7-3, the J gene TRBJ1-2; D is possibly TRBD1 (5 bases). CDR1 and CDR2 from the germline V gene are SGHTA and FQGTGA. CDR3 length: 15 residues. Trimming removed 3 bases at V and 0 bases at J, with 11 bases between. The CDR3 bases are TGTGCCAGCAGCTTGGGGCCAGACTCTAACTATGGCTACACCTTC. Protein sequence: CASSLGPDSNYGYTF.